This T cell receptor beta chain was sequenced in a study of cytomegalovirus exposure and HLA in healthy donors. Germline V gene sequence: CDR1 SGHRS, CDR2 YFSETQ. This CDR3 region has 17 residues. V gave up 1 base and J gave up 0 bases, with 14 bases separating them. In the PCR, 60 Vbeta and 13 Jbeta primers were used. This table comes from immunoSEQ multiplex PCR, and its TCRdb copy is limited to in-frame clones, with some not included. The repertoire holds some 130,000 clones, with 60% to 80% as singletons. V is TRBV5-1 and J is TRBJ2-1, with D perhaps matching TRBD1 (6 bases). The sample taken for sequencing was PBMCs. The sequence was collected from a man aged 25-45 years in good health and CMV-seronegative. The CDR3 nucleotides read TGCGCCAGCAGCTTGTCGGCACAGGGTAGCTCCTACAATGAGCAGTTCTTC. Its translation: CASSLSAQGSSYNEQFF.